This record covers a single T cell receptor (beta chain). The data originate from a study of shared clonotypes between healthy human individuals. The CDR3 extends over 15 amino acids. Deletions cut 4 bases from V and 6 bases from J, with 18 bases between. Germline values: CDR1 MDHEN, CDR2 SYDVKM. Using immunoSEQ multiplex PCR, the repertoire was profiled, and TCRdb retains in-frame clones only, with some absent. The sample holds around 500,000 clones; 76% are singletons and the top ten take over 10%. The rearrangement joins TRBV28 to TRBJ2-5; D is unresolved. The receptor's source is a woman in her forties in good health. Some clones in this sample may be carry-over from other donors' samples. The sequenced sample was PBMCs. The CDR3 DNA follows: TGTGCCAGCAGTTCGACTCTGTCGGGTGTCCAGACCCAGTACTTC. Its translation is CASSSTLSGVQTQYF.